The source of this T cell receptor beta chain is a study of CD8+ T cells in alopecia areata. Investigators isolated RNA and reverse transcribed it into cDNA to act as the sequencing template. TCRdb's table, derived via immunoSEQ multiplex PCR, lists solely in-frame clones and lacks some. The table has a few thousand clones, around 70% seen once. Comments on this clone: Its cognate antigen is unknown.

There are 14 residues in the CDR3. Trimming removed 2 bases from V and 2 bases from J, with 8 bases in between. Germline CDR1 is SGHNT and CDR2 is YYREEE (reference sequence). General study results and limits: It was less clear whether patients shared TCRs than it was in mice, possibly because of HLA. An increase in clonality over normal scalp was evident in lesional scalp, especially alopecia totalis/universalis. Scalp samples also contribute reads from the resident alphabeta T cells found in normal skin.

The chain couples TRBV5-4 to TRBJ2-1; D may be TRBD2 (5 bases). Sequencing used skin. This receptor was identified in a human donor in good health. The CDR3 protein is CASSFHGAYNEQFF. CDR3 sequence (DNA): TGTGCCAGCAGCTTTCACGGGGCCTACAATGAGCAGTTCTTC.